This T cell receptor beta chain was recovered during a study of shared clonotypes between healthy human individuals. On the study more broadly: A couple of women and a few men aged 18 to 49 made up the donors. CD4 naive and CD4 memory each took three plates per donor, while CD8 naive took two and CD8 memory one.

This clone came up once. No antigen is known for it. Points from the study as a whole: Collection of samples was limited to blood; tissue repertoires likely differ.

CD45RO-negative, CCR7-positively selected cells formed the naive CD8 fraction, excluding terminally differentiated effector memory CD45RA+ cells. Caucasian adults living in Nashville, Tennessee, provided all samples. Germline trimming cut 6 bases from V and 4 bases from J; bases unmatched to any gene: 15. This CDR3 has 17 residues. Germline loops: CDR1 SQVTM, CDR2 ANQGSEA. Measured with immunoSEQ multiplex PCR; TCRdb has only the in-frame clones, and not every one. This sample carries about 700,000 clones, about 90% of them seen once, and the ten largest clones take 20% to 25%. Specimen: naive CD8+ T cells sorted from blood. This rearrangement joins TRBV29-1 to TRBJ2-1; 10 bases map to TRBD2. The clonotype comes from a man aged 25-40 years in good health. DNA for the CDR3: TGCAGCGTCCCGGTCTTCGCTAGCGGGAGTTCGTACAATGAGCAGTTCTTC. Translated: CSVPVFASGSSYNEQFF.